This paragraph reports one T cell receptor (beta chain). Under the authors' procedure: Estimation of nucleated cell counts was performed using reference gene primer amplification. Profiled with immunoSEQ multiplex PCR; TCRdb holds only in-frame clones, not every one. V and J calls and clone size follow that table, whereas D and trimming were derived from the DNA. Of under 20,000 clones listed, 75% to 85% are singletons. The data originate from a study of blood T cell repertoires in COVID-19. Study-level background: The samples span acute and convalescent COVID-19 from the United States, Italy and Spain. Sources were T cells, B-cell-depleted T cells, or PBMCs; the material itself was cDNA or gDNA.

Germline-derived CDR1 and CDR2 are SGDLS and YYNGEE. The CDR3 runs 15 residues. Trimming stripped 0 bases from V and 4 bases from J, with 13 bases between. Sequenced material: peripheral blood. This chain uses TRBV9 with TRBJ2-5; maybe TRBD1 (5 bases). The receptor was isolated from an elderly man with acute or convalescent COVID-19. The CDR3, as DNA: TGTGCCAGCAGCGTAGGAGTGGGGCTAGGAGAGACCCAGTACTTC. This gives the protein CASSVGVGLGETQYF.